Listed below are T cell receptor beta chains from one sample, sequenced in a study of shared T cell receptors in the human thymus. TCRdb's copy holds only in-frame clones and misses some; the assay was immunoSEQ multiplex PCR. Among a few hundred thousand clones listed, 95% were seen once. Sequenced input: thymocytes. These receptors all stem from a human donor. CDR3s include the opening cysteine and the closing phenylalanine or tryptophan. The order of the fields is clone size, J gene, D gene, V gene, CDR3 protein, CDR3 DNA. D genes are given only for firm matches. For some rows the clone size is stated as once, few or many, or as a class when expanded; others skip it.

clone_size: NA
j_call: TRBJ2-7
d_call: TRBD1
v_call: TRBV14
cdr3_aa: CASSQERQGYEQYF
cdr3_nt: TGTGCCAGCAGCCAAGAGAGACAGGGCTACGAGCAGTACTTC

clone_size: NA
j_call: TRBJ1-1
d_call: TRBD1
v_call: TRBV9
cdr3_aa: CASSAGGNTEAFF
cdr3_nt: TGTGCCAGCAGCGCAGGGGGGAACACTGAAGCTTTCTTT

clone_size: NA
j_call: TRBJ1-2
d_call: NA
v_call: TRBV7-2
cdr3_aa: CASSPPGRSGDRYTF
cdr3_nt: TGTGCCAGCAGCCCCCCGGGGCGCAGCGGGGATCGCTACACCTTC

clone_size: NA
j_call: TRBJ2-2
d_call: TRBD1
v_call: TRBV5-8
cdr3_aa: CASSLVQGASGELFF
cdr3_nt: TGTGCCAGCAGCTTGGTTCAGGGGGCCTCCGGGGAGCTGTTTTTT

clone_size: NA
j_call: TRBJ2-1
d_call: TRBD1
v_call: TRBV5-1
cdr3_aa: CASSLARQGSSNEQFF
cdr3_nt: TGCGCCAGCAGCTTGGCCCGACAGGGGTCAAGCAATGAGCAGTTCTTC

clone_size: NA
j_call: TRBJ1-4
d_call: NA
v_call: TRBV30
cdr3_aa: CAWIKQEGPANEKLFF
cdr3_nt: TGTGCCTGGATCAAGCAGGAAGGGCCGGCTAATGAAAAACTGTTTTTT

clone_size: NA
j_call: TRBJ2-5
d_call: TRBD2
v_call: TRBV4-3
cdr3_aa: CASSQVREGLETQYF
cdr3_nt: TGCGCCAGCAGCCAAGTGCGGGAGGGCCTAGAGACCCAGTACTTC

clone_size: NA
j_call: TRBJ2-3
d_call: NA
v_call: TRBV29-1
cdr3_aa: CSVLHGTRDTQYF
cdr3_nt: TGCAGCGTTCTACACGGGACGAGAGATACGCAGTATTTT

clone_size: NA
j_call: TRBJ1-2
d_call: NA
v_call: TRBV27
cdr3_aa: CASSGIPRLSGYTF
cdr3_nt: TGTGCCAGTAGTGGTATACCCCGGCTGAGCGGCTACACCTTC

clone_size: once
j_call: TRBJ2-7
d_call: TRBD1
v_call: TRBV7-6
cdr3_aa: CASSLWSGQPTYEQYF
cdr3_nt: TGTGCCAGCAGCTTATGGTCGGGACAGCCTACCTACGAGCAGTACTTC

clone_size: once
j_call: TRBJ2-7
d_call: NA
v_call: TRBV11-3
cdr3_aa: CASSLVGYEQYF
cdr3_nt: TGTGCCAGCAGCTTAGTTGGATACGAGCAGTACTTC

clone_size: NA
j_call: TRBJ1-5
d_call: NA
v_call: TRBV6-6
cdr3_aa: CASSPGEALNQPQHF
cdr3_nt: TGTGCCAGCAGCCCCGGGGAAGCCCTCAATCAGCCCCAGCATTTT

clone_size: once
j_call: TRBJ2-7
d_call: TRBD2
v_call: TRBV7-9
cdr3_aa: CASSLELGLAGVRNEQYF
cdr3_nt: TGTGCCAGCAGCTTAGAGCTGGGACTAGCGGGAGTGAGGAACGAGCAGTACTTC